Presented here are 19 T cell receptor beta chains from one specimen sequenced in a study of blood T cell repertoires in COVID-19. Method: immunoSEQ multiplex PCR; TCRdb's copy keeps in-frame clones and lacks some. This sample has about 160,000 clones, with less than 85% found just once. Material for sequencing was peripheral blood. The receptors here all came from a woman between 40 and 50 years old with COVID-19, enrolled during active disease.

The V call is TRBV19, the J call TRBJ2-7, with TRBD1 matching 8 bases. CDR1 and CDR2 (germline): LNHDA, SQIVND (reference sequence). V shed 3 bases and J 4 bases; nucleotides not matched to a gene: 8. The CDR3 covers 15 residues. The CDR3 sequence: CASSIRQGTQYEQYF. DNA for the CDR3: TGTGCCAGTAGTATCCGACAGGGGACCCAGTACGAGCAGTACTTC. The whole variable domain, filled in from reference TRBV19 and TRBJ2-7, reads DGGITQSPKYLFRKEGQNVTLSCEQNLNHDAMYWYRQDPGQGLRLIYYSQIVNDFQKGDIAEGYSVSREKKESFPLTVTSAQKNPTAFYLCASSIRQGTQYEQYFGPGTRLTVT.

The chain couples TRBV14 to TRBJ2-7, with 10 positions matching TRBD1. There are 15 residues in the CDR3. Per germline, CDR1 SGHDN and CDR2 FVKESK. Trimming removed 4 bases from V and 4 bases from J; junction bases left unmatched: 7. CDR3 in amino acids: CASSRTGTGEYEQYF. The CDR3 DNA is TGTGCCAGCAGCCGGACCGGGACAGGGGAGTACGAGCAGTACTTC.

This chain joins TRBV19 and TRBJ1-6; D possibly corresponds to TRBD1 (6 bases). The CDR3 has 14 amino acids. Trimming took off 4 bases at V and 9 bases at J, with 13 bases between the two ends. The germline V gene encodes CDR1 LNHDA and CDR2 SQIVND (reference sequence). The CDR3 nucleotides are TGTGCCAGTAGTACGATCGGACAGACTTCACCCCTCCACTTT. Translation gives CASSTIGQTSPLHF.

The V gene is TRBV10-2, the J gene TRBJ2-7; unclear D gene. Trimming left V 5 bases short and J 0 bases short, with 8 bases between. Germline V gives CDR1 WSHSY, CDR2 SAAADI. This CDR3 has 13 residues. In DNA, the CDR3 is TGCGCCAGCAGTCACCTTAGCTCCTACGAGCAGTACTTC. It encodes CASSHLSSYEQYF.

This rearrangement joins TRBV7-2 to TRBJ2-7; D is perhaps TRBD2 (6 bases). V was trimmed by 4 bases and J by 3 bases, leaving 13 bases between them. CDR3 length: 14 amino acids. In germline, CDR1 is SGHTA, CDR2 FQGNSA. The DNA for the CDR3 is TGTGCCAGCAGCTCAAGGAGGGGCAGCTACGAGCAGTACTTC. Translation gives CASSSRRGSYEQYF.

This clone was observed once. The chain uses TRBV18 and TRBJ2-6; 11 bases line up with TRBD1. The CDR3 is made up of 18 amino acids. The trim removed 0 bases at V and 3 bases at J, leaving 4 bases unmatched. The germline V gene has CDR1 KGHSH and CDR2 LQKENI. The CDR3 coding sequence is TGTGCCAGCTCACCACCTGGACAGGGGGCAGGTGGGGCCAACGTCCTGACTTTC. Protein sequence: CASSPPGQGAGGANVLTF.

This chain joins TRBV5-6 and TRBJ2-1; D may be TRBD1 (7 bases). CDR1 is SGHDT and CDR2 is YYEEEE in the germline V gene. The CDR3 is made up of 16 amino acids. V gave up 1 base and J gave up 9 bases, with 20 bases separating them. CDR3: CASSLRDRTFGGEQFF. The DNA of the CDR3 is TGTGCCAGCAGCTTGAGGGACAGAACCTTCGGGGGTGAGCAGTTCTTC.

This clone was seen a few times. The J gene is TRBJ2-1, the V gene TRBV5-1, with a possible D match to TRBD2 (5 bases). The CDR3 is made up of 13 amino acids. Trimming took off 2 bases at V and 6 bases at J, with 9 bases between the two ends. Germline V gene sequence: CDR1 SGHRS, CDR2 YFSETQ. CDR3 in amino acids: CASSFGVGNEQFF. CDR3 nucleotide sequence: TGCGCCAGCAGCTTCGGGGTGGGCAATGAGCAGTTCTTC.

This chain links TRBV7-3 with TRBJ2-2; TRBD1 might be the D (6 bases). The CDR3 is 12 residues long. Trimming took 8 bases from V and 8 from J, leaving 12 bases between them. Germline CDR1 reads SGHTA; CDR2 reads FQGTGA. The chain's CDR3 is CASSGGDGELFF. The CDR3 region has the DNA TGTGCCAGCTCTGGGGGCGATGGGGAGCTGTTTTTT. The full variable domain, its missing parts supplied by reference TRBV7-3 and TRBJ2-2, is GAGVSQTPSNKVTEKGKYVELRCDPISGHTALYWYRQSLGQGPEFLIYFQGTGAADDSGLPNDRFFAVRPEGSVSTLKIQRTERGDSAVYLCASSGGDGELFFGEGSRLTVL.

Only one count was recorded for this clone. The chain links TRBV12-3 or TRBV12-4 to TRBJ2-5; D gene ambiguous. Trimming pared 4 bases from V and 7 bases from J, leaving 10 bases between. The CDR3 runs 12 residues. CDR3 loop: CASSSTYGTQYF. The CDR3 bases are TGTGCCAGCAGTTCAACTTACGGGACCCAGTACTTC.

The gene calls are TRBV2 and TRBJ1-5; a possible D gene is TRBD1 (5 bases). The germline gives CDR1 SNHLY, CDR2 FYNNEI. V gave up 4 bases and J gave up 5 bases, with 12 bases separating them. There are 14 residues in the CDR3. CDR3 in DNA: TGTGCCAGCAGTGGGGGGGGGTCGTATCAGCCCCAGCATTTT. It specifies CASSGGGSYQPQHF.

This clone was seen a few times. J is TRBJ2-5 and V is TRBV5-6, with D possibly being TRBD2 (5 bases). CDR3 length equals 13 residues. Trimming took off 4 bases at V and 7 bases at J, with 14 bases between the two ends. CDR1 SGHDT and CDR2 YYEEEE come from the germline V gene. The CDR3 nucleotides are TGTGCCAGCAGCGGACTGGTAAGCGCGACCCAGTACTTC. Its translation is CASSGLVSATQYF.

The chain couples TRBV2 to TRBJ1-5, with D maybe TRBD1 (5 bases). Deletions cut 9 bases from V and 0 bases from J, with 9 bases between. This CDR3 comprises 13 residues. The germline V gene encodes CDR1 SNHLY and CDR2 FYNNEI. CDR3 coding DNA: TGTGCCAGTATCGGACATAGCAATCAGCCCCAGCATTTT. Residues: CASIGHSNQPQHF.

This clone was observed a handful of times. Other nucleotide sequences in the sample specify the same CDR3. The rearrangement joins TRBV25-1 to TRBJ1-1, with a tentative D call TRBD1 (5 bases). Germline V gives CDR1 MGHDK, CDR2 SYGVNS. V dropped 3 bases and J dropped 4 bases, with 6 bases sitting between them. CDR3 size: 12 residues. CDR3 residues: CASSEGGTEAFF. The CDR3 DNA reads as TGTGCCAGCAGTGAGGGGGGCACTGAAGCTTTCTTT.

CDR3 nucleotides: TGTGCCAGCAGTTACTCAGCTCCGAACACCGGGGAGCTGTTTTTT. This encodes CASSYSAPNTGELFF. This rearrangement joins TRBV6-5 to TRBJ2-2; D uncertain. This CDR3 comprises 15 residues. Between the trimmed V and J ends, which lost 0 bases and 0 bases, there was a span of 5 bases. Germline assignment: CDR1 MNHEY and CDR2 SVGAGI.

The chain is built from TRBV28 and TRBJ1-6, with unresolved D. With 9 bases removed from V and 9 bases from J, the gap between germline ends came to 21 bases. The germline gives CDR1 MDHEN, CDR2 SYDVKM. This CDR3 has 15 amino acids. The CDR3: CASHISGSPVSPLHF. The CDR3 DNA reads TGTGCCAGTCACATTTCAGGTTCCCCTGTTTCACCCCTCCACTTT.

The rearrangement links TRBV7-3 to TRBJ2-1; 10 bases line up with TRBD2. V lost 5 bases and J lost 3; bases outside the gene matches: 4. Germline V CDR1 and CDR2: SGHTA, FQGTGA. The CDR3 has 15 amino acids. The CDR3 coding sequence is TGTGCCAGCAGCCCCCTAGCGGGAGACTACAATGAGCAGTTCTTC. This encodes CASSPLAGDYNEQFF.

This CDR3 reads CASSASGSPYEQYF. The CDR3 DNA is TGTGCCAGCAGCGCCAGCGGGAGTCCCTACGAGCAGTACTTC. The chain employs TRBV9 and TRBJ2-7; 8 positions match TRBD2. The germline gives CDR1 SGDLS, CDR2 YYNGEE. The CDR3 extends over 14 amino acids. Trimming removed 3 bases from V and 2 bases from J; junction bases left unmatched: 4.

The table lists this clone with many counts. The V gene is TRBV9, the J gene TRBJ1-4, with 7 nucleotides matching TRBD1. CDR1 is SGDLS and CDR2 is YYNGEE in the germline V gene. The J segment lost 8 bases and the V segment lost 4 bases, leaving 11 bases of the junction unmatched. This CDR3 comprises 15 residues. The CDR3 protein is CASSLSPGQREKLFF. Here the CDR3 DNA reads TGTGCCAGCAGCCTCAGTCCGGGACAGCGGGAAAAACTGTTTTTT.